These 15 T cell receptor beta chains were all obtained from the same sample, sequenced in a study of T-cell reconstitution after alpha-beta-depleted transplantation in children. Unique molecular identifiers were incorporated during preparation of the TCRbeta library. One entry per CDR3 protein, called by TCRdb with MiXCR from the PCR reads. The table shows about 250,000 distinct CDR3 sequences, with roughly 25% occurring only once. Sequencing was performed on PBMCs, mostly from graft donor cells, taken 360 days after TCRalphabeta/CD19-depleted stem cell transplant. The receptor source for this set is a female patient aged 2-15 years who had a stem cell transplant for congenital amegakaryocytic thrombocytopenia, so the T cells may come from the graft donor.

CDR3 in amino acids: CAYGDNSPLHF. The CDR3, as DNA: TGTGCCTACGGAGATAATTCACCCCTCCACTTT. V and J are TRBV3-1 and TRBJ1-6; no clear D. The CDR3 contains 11 residues. Germline V gene lookup returns CDR1 LGHDT and CDR2 YNNKEL (reference sequence). The ends were cut back, 11 bases at V and 5 bases at J, with 7 bases in the middle.

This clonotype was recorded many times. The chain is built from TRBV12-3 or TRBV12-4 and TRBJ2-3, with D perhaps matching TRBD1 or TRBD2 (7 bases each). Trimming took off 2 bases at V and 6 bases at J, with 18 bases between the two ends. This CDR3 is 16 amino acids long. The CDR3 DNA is TGTGCCAGCAGTTTATGGGGCCAGGGGGGGTACGATACGCAGTATTTT. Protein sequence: CASSLWGQGGYDTQYF.

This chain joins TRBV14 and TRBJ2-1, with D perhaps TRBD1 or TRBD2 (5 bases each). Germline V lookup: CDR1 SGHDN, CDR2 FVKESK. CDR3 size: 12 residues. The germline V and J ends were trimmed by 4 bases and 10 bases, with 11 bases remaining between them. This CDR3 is CASSRGWREQFF. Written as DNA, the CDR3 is TGTGCCAGCAGCCGGGGCTGGAGGGAGCAGTTCTTC.

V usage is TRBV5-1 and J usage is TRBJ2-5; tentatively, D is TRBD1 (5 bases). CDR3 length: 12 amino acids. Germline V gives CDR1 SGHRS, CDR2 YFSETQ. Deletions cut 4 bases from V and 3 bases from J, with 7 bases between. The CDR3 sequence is CASSIREETQYF. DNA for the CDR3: TGCGCCAGCAGCATCAGGGAAGAGACCCAGTACTTC.

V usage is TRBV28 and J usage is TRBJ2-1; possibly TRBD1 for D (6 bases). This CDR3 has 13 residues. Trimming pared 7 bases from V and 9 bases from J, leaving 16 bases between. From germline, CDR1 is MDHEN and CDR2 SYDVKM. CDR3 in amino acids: CASTPGQKLEQFF. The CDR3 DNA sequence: TGTGCCAGCACACCTGGACAGAAGCTTGAGCAGTTCTTC.

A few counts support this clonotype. As DNA, the CDR3 is TGTGCCAGCTCAGTGGCTAACTCCTACAATGAGCAGTTCTTC. It encodes CASSVANSYNEQFF. This rearrangement joins TRBV18 to TRBJ2-1; D not resolved. The CDR3 totals 14 residues. Per germline, CDR1 KGHSH and CDR2 LQKENI. The ends were cut back, 5 bases at V and 0 bases at J, with 8 bases in the middle.

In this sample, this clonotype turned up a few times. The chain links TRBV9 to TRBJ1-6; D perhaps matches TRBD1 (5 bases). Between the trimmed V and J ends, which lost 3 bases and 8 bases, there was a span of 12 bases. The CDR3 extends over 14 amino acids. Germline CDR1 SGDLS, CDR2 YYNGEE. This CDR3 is CASSAGTTDSPLHF. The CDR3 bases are TGTGCCAGCAGCGCCGGGACGACGGATTCACCCCTCCACTTT.

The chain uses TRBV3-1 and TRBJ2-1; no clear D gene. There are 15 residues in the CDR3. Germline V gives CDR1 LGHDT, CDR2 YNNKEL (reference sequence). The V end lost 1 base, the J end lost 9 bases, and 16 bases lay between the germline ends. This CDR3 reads CASSQAAVRAAEQFF. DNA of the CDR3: TGTGCCAGCAGCCAAGCCGCAGTTCGCGCGGCTGAGCAGTTCTTC.

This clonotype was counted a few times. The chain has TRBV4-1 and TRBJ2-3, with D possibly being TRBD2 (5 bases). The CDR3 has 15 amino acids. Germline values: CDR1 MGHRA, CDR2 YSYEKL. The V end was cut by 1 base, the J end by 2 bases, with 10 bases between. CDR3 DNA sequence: TGCGCCAGCAGCCAAGTGCTGGAGGACACAGATACGCAGTATTTT. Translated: CASSQVLEDTDTQYF.

The DNA of the CDR3 is TGTGCCATCAGCCAAACTAGACAGGGGGTTACTGCCGGGGAGCTGTTTTTT. Protein: CAISQTRQGVTAGELFF. V is TRBV10-3 and J is TRBJ2-2, with 9 bases aligning to TRBD1. The CDR3 totals 17 residues. From germline, CDR1 is ENHRY and CDR2 SYGVKD. After removal of 6 bases from V and 6 bases from J, the junction contained 14 bases not matched to a gene.

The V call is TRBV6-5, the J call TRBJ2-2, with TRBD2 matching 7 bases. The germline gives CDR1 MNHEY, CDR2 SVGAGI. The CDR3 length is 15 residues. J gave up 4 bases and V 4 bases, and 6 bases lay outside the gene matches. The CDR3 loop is CASSWTRWGTGELFF. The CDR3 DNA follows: TGTGCCAGCAGTTGGACTAGGTGGGGCACCGGGGAGCTGTTTTTT.

The CDR3 protein is CSVLLAGGGEQYF. CDR3 DNA sequence: TGCAGCGTCCTATTAGCGGGAGGAGGGGAGCAGTACTTC. V is TRBV29-1 and J is TRBJ2-7; 10 bases line up with TRBD2. In germline, CDR1 is SQVTM, CDR2 ANQGSEA. CDR3 length: 13 amino acids. Trimming removed 6 bases from V and 7 bases from J; junction bases left unmatched: 9.

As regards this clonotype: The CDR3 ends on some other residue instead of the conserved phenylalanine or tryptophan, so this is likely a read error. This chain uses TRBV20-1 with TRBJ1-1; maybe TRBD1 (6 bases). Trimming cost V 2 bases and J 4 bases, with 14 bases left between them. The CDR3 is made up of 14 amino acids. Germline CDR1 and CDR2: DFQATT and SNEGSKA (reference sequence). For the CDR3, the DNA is TGCAGTGCTAGAAACGGTCGGGGGCCCACTGAAGCTTTCTAT. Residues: CSARNGRGPTEAFY.

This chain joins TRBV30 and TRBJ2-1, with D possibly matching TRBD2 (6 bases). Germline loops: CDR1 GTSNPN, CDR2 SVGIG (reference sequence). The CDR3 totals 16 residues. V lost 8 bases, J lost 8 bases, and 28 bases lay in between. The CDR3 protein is CAGGGGTGRPIHEQFF. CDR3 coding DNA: TGTGCCGGGGGAGGCGGAACTGGACGACCGATACATGAGCAGTTCTTC. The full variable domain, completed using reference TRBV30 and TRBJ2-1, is SQTIHQWPATLVQPVGSPLSLECTVEGTSNPNLYWYRQAAGRGLQLLFYSVGIGQISSEVPQNLSASRPQDRQFILSSKKLLLSDSGFYLCAGGGGTGRPIHEQFFGPGTRLTVL.

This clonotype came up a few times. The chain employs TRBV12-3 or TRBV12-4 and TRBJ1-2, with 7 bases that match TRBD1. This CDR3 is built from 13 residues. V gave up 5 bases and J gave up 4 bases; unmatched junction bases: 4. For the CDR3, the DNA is TGTGCCAGCAGTCAGACAGGGAGCTATGGCTACACCTTC. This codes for CASSQTGSYGYTF.